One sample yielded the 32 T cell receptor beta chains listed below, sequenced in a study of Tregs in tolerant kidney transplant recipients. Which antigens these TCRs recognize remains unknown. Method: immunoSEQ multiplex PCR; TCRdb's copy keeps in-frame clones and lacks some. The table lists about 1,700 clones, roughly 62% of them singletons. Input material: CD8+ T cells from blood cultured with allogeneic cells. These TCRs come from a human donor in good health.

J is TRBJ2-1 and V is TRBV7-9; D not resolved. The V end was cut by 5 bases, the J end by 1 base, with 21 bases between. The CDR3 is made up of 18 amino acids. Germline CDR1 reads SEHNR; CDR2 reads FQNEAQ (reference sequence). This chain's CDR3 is CASSPPVGTQRSYNEQFF. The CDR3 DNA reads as TGTGCCAGCAGCCCCCCTGTTGGTACACAGAGGTCCTACAATGAGCAGTTCTTC.

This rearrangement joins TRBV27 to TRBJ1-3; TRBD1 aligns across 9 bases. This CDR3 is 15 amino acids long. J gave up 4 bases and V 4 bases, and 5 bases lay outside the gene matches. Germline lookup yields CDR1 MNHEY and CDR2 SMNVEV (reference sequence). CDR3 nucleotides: TGTGCCAGCAGTTCAGGGACAGGGCTCGGAAACACCATATATTTT. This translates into CASSSGTGLGNTIYF.

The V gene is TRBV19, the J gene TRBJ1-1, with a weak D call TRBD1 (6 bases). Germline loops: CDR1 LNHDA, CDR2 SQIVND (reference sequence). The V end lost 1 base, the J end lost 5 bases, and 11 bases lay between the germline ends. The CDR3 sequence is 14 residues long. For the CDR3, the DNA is TGTGCCAGTAGTATAGCGGGGGGCAGAACTGAAGCTTTCTTT. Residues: CASSIAGGRTEAFF.

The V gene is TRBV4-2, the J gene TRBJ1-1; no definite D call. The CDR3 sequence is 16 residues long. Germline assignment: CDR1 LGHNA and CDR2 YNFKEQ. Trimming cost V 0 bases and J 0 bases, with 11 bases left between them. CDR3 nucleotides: TGTGCCAGCAGCCAAGAGGATGATCTGTTGAACACTGAAGCTTTCTTT. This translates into CASSQEDDLLNTEAFF.

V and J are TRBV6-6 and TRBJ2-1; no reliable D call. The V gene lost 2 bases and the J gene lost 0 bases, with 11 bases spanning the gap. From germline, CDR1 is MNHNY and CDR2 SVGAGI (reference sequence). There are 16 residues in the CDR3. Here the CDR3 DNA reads TGTGCCAGCAGTTACGTGTGGCCGCCCTCCTACAATGAGCAGTTCTTC. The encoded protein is CASSYVWPPSYNEQFF.

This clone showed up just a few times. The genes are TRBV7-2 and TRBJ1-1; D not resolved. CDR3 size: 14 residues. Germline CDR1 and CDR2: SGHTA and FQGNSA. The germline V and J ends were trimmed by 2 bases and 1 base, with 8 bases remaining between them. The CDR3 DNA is TGTGCCAGCAGCTTAATTCTTTCGAACACTGAAGCTTTCTTT. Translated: CASSLILSNTEAFF. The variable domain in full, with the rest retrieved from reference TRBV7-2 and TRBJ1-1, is GAGVSQSPSNKVTEKGKDVELRCDPISGHTALYWYRQSLGQGLEFLIYFQGNSAPDKSGLPSDRFSAERTGGSVSTLTIQRTQQEDSAVYLCASSLILSNTEAFFGQGTRLTVV.

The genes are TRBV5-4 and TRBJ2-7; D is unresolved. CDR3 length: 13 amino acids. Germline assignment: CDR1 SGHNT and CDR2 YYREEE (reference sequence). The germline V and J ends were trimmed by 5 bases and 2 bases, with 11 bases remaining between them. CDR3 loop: CASSTGPTYEQYF. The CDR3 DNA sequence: TGTGCCAGCAGTACCGGTCCTACCTACGAGCAGTACTTC.

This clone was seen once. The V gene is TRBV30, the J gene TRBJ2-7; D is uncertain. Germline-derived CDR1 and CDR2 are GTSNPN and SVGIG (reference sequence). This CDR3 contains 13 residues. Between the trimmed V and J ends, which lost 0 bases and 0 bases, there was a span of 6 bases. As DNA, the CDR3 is TGTGCCTGGAGTGTGGGCAACTCCTACGAGCAGTACTTC. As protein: CAWSVGNSYEQYF.

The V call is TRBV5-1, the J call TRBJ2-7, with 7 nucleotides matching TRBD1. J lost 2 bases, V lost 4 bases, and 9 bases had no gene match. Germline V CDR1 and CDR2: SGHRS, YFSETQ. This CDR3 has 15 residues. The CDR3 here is CASSPTWDSTYEQYF. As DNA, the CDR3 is TGCGCCAGCAGCCCTACGTGGGACAGCACCTACGAGCAGTACTTC.

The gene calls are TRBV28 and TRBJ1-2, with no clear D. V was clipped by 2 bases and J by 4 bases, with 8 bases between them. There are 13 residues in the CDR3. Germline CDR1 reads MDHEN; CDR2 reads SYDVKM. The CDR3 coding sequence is TGTGCCAGCAGTTTACGAAAGACCTATGGCTACACCTTC. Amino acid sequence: CASSLRKTYGYTF.

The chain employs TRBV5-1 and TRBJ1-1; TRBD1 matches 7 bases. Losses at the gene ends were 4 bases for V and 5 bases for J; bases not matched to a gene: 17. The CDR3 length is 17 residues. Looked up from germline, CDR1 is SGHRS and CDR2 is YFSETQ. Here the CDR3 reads CASSVRQHFETGTEAFF. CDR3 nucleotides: TGCGCCAGCAGCGTACGACAGCACTTTGAGACAGGGACTGAAGCTTTCTTT.

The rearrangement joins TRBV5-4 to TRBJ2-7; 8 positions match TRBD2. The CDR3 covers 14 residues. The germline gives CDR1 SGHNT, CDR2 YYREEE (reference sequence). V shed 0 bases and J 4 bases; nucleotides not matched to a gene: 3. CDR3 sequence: CASSLVSGDYEQYF. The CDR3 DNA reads TGTGCCAGCAGCTTGGTTAGCGGGGATTACGAGCAGTACTTC.

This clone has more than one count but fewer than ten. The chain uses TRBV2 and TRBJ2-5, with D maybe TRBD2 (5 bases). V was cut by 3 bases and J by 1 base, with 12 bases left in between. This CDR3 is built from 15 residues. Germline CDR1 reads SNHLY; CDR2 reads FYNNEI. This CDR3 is CASSDSLGSQETQYF. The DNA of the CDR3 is TGTGCCAGCAGTGATTCCTTGGGGAGCCAAGAGACCCAGTACTTC.

CDR3 region: CASSEGQGAYEQYF. Here the CDR3 DNA reads TGTGCCAGCAGTGAGGGACAGGGGGCCTACGAGCAGTACTTC. The rearrangement joins TRBV6-1 to TRBJ2-7; 11 nucleotides match TRBD1. This CDR3 is 14 amino acids long. Germline CDR1 and CDR2: MNHNS and SASEGT. The J segment lost 2 bases and the V segment lost 3 bases, leaving 0 bases of the junction unmatched.

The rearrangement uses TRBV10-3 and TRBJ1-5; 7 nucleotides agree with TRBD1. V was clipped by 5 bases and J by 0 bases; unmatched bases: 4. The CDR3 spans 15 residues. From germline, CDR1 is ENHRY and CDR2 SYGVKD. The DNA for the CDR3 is TGTGCCATCAGTCGACAGGGCTATAGCAATCAGCCCCAGCATTTT. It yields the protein CAISRQGYSNQPQHF.

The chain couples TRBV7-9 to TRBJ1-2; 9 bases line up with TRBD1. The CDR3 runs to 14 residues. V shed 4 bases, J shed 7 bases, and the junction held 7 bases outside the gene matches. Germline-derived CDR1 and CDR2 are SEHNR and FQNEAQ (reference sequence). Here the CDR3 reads CASSSTGGAFGYTF. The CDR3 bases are TGTGCCAGCAGCTCCACAGGGGGCGCGTTTGGCTACACCTTC. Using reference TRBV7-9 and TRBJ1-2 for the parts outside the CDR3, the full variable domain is DTGVSQNPRHKITKRGQNVTFRCDPISEHNRLYWYRQTLGQGPEFLTYFQNEAQLEKSRLLSDRFSAERPKGSFSTLEIQRTEQGDSAMYLCASSSTGGAFGYTFGSGTRLTVV.

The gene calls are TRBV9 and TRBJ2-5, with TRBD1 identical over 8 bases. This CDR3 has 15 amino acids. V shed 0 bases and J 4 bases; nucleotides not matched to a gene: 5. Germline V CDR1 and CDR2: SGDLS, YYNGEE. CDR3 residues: CASSVETGVLETQYF. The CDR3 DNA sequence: TGTGCCAGCAGCGTAGAGACAGGGGTCCTAGAGACCCAGTACTTC.

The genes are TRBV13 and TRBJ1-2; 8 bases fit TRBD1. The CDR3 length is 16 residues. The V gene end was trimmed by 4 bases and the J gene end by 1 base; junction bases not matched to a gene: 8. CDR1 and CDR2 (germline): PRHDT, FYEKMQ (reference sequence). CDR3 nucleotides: TGTGCCAGCAGCTCCCGGACAGGGTGGTATAACTATGGCTACACCTTC. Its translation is CASSSRTGWYNYGYTF.

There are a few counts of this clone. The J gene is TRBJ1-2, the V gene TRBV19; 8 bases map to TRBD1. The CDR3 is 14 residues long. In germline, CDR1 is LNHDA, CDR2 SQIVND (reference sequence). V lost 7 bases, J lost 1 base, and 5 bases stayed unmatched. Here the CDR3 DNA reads TGTGCCAGTACCCCCAGGGGGCGTAACTATGGCTACACCTTC. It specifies CASTPRGRNYGYTF.

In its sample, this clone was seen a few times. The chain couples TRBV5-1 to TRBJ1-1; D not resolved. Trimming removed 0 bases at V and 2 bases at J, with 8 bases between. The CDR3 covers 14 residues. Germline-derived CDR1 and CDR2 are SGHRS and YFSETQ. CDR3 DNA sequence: TGCGCCAGCAGCTTGGCGGGGAGTAACACTGAAGCTTTCTTT. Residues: CASSLAGSNTEAFF.

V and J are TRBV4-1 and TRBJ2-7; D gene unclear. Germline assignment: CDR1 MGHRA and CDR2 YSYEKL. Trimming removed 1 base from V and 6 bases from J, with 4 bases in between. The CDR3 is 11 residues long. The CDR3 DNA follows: TGCGCCAGCAGCCAAGGGGTCGAGCAGTACTTC. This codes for CASSQGVEQYF.

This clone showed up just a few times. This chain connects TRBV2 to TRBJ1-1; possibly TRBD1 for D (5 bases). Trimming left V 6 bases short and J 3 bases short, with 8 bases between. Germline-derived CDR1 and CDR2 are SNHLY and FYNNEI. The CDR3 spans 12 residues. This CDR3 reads CASSQGYTEAFF. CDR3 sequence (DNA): TGTGCCAGCAGCCAGGGATACACTGAAGCTTTCTTT.

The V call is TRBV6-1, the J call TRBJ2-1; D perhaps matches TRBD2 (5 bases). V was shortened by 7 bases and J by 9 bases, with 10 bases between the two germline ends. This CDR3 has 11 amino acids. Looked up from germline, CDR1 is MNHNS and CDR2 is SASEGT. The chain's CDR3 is CASTSGIEQFF. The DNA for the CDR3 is TGTGCCAGCACCTCGGGGATTGAGCAGTTCTTC.

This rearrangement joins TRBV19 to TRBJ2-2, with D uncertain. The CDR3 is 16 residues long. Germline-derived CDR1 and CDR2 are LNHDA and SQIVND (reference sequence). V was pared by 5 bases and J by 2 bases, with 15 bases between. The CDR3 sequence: CASSPLSGLNTGELFF. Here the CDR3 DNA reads TGTGCCAGTAGTCCGTTGTCCGGGCTCAACACCGGGGAGCTGTTTTTT.

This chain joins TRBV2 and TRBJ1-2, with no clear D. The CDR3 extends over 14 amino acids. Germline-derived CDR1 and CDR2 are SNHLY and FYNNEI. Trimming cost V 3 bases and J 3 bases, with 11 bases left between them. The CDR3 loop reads CASSDGGSDYGYTF. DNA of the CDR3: TGTGCCAGCAGTGACGGAGGGTCGGACTATGGCTACACCTTC.

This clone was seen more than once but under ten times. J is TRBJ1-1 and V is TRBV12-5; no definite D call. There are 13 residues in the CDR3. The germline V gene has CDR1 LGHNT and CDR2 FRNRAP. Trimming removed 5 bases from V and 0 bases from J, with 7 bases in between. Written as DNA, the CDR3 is TGTGCTAGTGGTCCCGCCCTGAACACTGAAGCTTTCTTT. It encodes CASGPALNTEAFF.

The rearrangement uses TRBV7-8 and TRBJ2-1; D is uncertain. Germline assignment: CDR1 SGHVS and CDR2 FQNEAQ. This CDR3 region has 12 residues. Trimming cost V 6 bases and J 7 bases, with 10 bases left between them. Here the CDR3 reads CASSLTRNEQFF. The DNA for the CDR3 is TGTGCCAGCAGTTTGACGCGGAATGAGCAGTTCTTC.

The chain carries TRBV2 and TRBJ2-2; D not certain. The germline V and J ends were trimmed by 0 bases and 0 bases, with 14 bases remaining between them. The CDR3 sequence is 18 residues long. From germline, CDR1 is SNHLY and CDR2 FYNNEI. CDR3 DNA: TGTGCCAGCAGTGAAGCCCCCCTGGCGTTCGCGAACACCGGGGAGCTGTTTTTT. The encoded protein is CASSEAPLAFANTGELFF.

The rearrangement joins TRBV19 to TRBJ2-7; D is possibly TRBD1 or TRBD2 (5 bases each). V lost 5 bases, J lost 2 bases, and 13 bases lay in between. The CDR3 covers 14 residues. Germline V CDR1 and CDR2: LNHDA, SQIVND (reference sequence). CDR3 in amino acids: CASSPGPGPYEQYF. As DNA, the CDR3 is TGTGCCAGTAGTCCCGGACCGGGGCCCTACGAGCAGTACTTC.

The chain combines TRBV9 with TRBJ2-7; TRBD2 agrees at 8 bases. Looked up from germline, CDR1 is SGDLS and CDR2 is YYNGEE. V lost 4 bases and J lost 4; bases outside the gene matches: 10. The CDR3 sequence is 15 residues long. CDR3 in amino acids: CASSPGGSGVYEQYF. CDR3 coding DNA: TGTGCCAGCAGCCCCGGGGGTAGCGGGGTTTACGAGCAGTACTTC.

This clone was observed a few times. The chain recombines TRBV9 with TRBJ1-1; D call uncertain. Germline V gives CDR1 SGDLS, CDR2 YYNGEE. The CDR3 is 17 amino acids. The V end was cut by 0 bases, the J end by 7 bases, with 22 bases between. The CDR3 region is CASSVDPLFGGPLEAFF. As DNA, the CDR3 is TGTGCCAGCAGCGTAGATCCTTTATTTGGAGGCCCTCTTGAAGCTTTCTTT.

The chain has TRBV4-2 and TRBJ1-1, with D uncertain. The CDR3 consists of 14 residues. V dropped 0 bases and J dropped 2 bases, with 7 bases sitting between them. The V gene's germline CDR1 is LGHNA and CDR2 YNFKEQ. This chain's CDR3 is CASSQDWLNTEAFF. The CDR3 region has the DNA TGTGCCAGCAGCCAAGATTGGCTTAACACTGAAGCTTTCTTT.